Listed below are T cell receptor beta chains from one sample, sequenced in a study of blood T cell repertoires in COVID-19. Clones were sequenced by immunoSEQ multiplex PCR, and TCRdb holds only the in-frame ones, with some missing. The repertoire holds about 480,000 clones, with nearly 90% as singletons. Sequenced sample: PBMCs or T cells enriched from blood (not recorded which). These receptor sequences come from a woman in her late teens or twenties with acute COVID-19. Both conserved end residues are part of each CDR3. D genes are given only for firm matches. Not all rows give a size; the values are once, few, many and, for expanded clones, a class.

D gene: TRBD1; V gene: TRBV2; J gene: TRBJ1-5; CDR3 length: 13; clone size: -; CDR3 DNA: TGTGCCAGCAGTATCACAGGGGCTCAGCCCCAGCATTTT; CDR3 protein: CASSITGAQPQHF
D gene: -; V gene: TRBV30; J gene: TRBJ2-2; CDR3 length: 14; clone size: -; CDR3 DNA: TGTGCCTGGTCCGGGACACGGATCACCGGGGAGCTGTTTTTT; CDR3 protein: CAWSGTRITGELFF
D gene: TRBD1; V gene: TRBV24-1; J gene: TRBJ2-3; CDR3 length: 15; clone size: -; CDR3 DNA: TGTGCCACCAGTGATAGGGGGCTTGGCACAGATACGCAGTATTTT; CDR3 protein: CATSDRGLGTDTQYF
D gene: -; V gene: TRBV10-3; J gene: TRBJ1-2; CDR3 length: 14; clone size: -; CDR3 DNA: TGTGCCATCAGCGCGGGGCAGGGAGTCGATGGCTACACCTTC; CDR3 protein: CAISAGQGVDGYTF
D gene: -; V gene: TRBV28; J gene: TRBJ2-7; CDR3 length: 14; clone size: -; CDR3 DNA: TGTGCCAGCAGTTTCGGGACATTCTTCTACGAGCAGTACTTC; CDR3 protein: CASSFGTFFYEQYF
D gene: -; V gene: TRBV4-1; J gene: TRBJ2-3; CDR3 length: 13; clone size: once; CDR3 DNA: TGCGCCAGCAGCCAACCAGGGGCAGATACGCAGTATTTT; CDR3 protein: CASSQPGADTQYF
D gene: TRBD2; V gene: TRBV6-5; J gene: TRBJ2-1; CDR3 length: 15; clone size: -; CDR3 DNA: TGTGCCAGCAGTTACTCCGGGACTAGTAACAATGAGCAGTTCTTC; CDR3 protein: CASSYSGTSNNEQFF
D gene: TRBD1; V gene: TRBV6-5; J gene: TRBJ1-5; CDR3 length: 14; clone size: -; CDR3 DNA: TGTGCCAGCAGGGCAACAGGGGGGAATCAGCCCCAGCATTTT; CDR3 protein: CASRATGGNQPQHF
D gene: TRBD1; V gene: TRBV4-3; J gene: TRBJ2-2; CDR3 length: 16; clone size: once; CDR3 DNA: TGCGCCAGCAGCCAAGACCTAGGGGGCGCTTCCGGGGAGCTGTTTTTT; CDR3 protein: CASSQDLGGASGELFF
D gene: -; V gene: TRBV7-9; J gene: TRBJ2-7; CDR3 length: 14; clone size: -; CDR3 DNA: TGTGCCAGCAGCCCACTTCTTCGGGGCTACGAGCAGTACTTC; CDR3 protein: CASSPLLRGYEQYF
D gene: -; V gene: TRBV5-1; J gene: TRBJ2-1; CDR3 length: 15; clone size: -; CDR3 DNA: TGCGCCAGCAGTAATTCTGCAGGGGGGTTGAATGAGCAGTTCTTC; CDR3 protein: CASSNSAGGLNEQFF
D gene: -; V gene: TRBV6-5; J gene: TRBJ1-6; CDR3 length: 16; clone size: -; CDR3 DNA: TGTGCCAGCAGTTACGTGGGACAAGGAGGTAATTCACCCCTCCACTTT; CDR3 protein: CASSYVGQGGNSPLHF
D gene: -; V gene: TRBV30; J gene: TRBJ2-2; CDR3 length: 17; clone size: -; CDR3 DNA: TGTGCCTGGAGTCCTTACCCGGGAACACGGAACACCGGGGAGCTGTTTTTT; CDR3 protein: CAWSPYPGTRNTGELFF
D gene: TRBD2; V gene: TRBV14; J gene: TRBJ2-1; CDR3 length: 16; clone size: -; CDR3 DNA: TGTGCCAGCAGTTTTCGGACTAGCGGATTTTACAATGAGCAGTTCTTC; CDR3 protein: CASSFRTSGFYNEQFF
D gene: -; V gene: TRBV7-2; J gene: TRBJ2-5; CDR3 length: 15; clone size: -; CDR3 DNA: TGTGCCAGCAGCTTACGGATACGGAGGTCGGAGACCCAGTACTTC; CDR3 protein: CASSLRIRRSETQYF
D gene: -; V gene: TRBV28; J gene: TRBJ1-4; CDR3 length: 16; clone size: -; CDR3 DNA: TGTGCCAGCAGTTTCTTAAACTTTGCAACTAATGAAAAACTGTTTTTT; CDR3 protein: CASSFLNFATNEKLFF
D gene: -; V gene: TRBV19; J gene: TRBJ1-4; CDR3 length: 12; clone size: -; CDR3 DNA: TGTGCCAGTAGCCCTACTTTGTCGAAACTGTTTTTT; CDR3 protein: CASSPTLSKLFF
D gene: TRBD2; V gene: TRBV10-3; J gene: TRBJ2-5; CDR3 length: 17; clone size: -; CDR3 DNA: TGTGCCATCAGTGGTCCGGGACTAGCGGGAGGACAAGAGACCCAGTACTTC; CDR3 protein: CAISGPGLAGGQETQYF
D gene: -; V gene: TRBV6-6; J gene: TRBJ2-7; CDR3 length: 12; clone size: -; CDR3 DNA: TGTGCCAGCAGTTACGGGCAATACGAGCAGTACTTC; CDR3 protein: CASSYGQYEQYF
D gene: -; V gene: TRBV9; J gene: TRBJ1-1; CDR3 length: 14; clone size: -; CDR3 DNA: TGTGCCAGCAGCGTAGGGTTTTCGGCGGATGAAGCTTTCTTT; CDR3 protein: CASSVGFSADEAFF
D gene: -; V gene: TRBV9; J gene: TRBJ1-6; CDR3 length: 14; clone size: -; CDR3 DNA: TGTGCCAGCAGTGGGGGGGGCTTCAATTCACCCCTCCACTTT; CDR3 protein: CASSGGGFNSPLHF
D gene: TRBD2; V gene: TRBV4-1; J gene: TRBJ2-3; CDR3 length: 18; clone size: -; CDR3 DNA: TGCGCCAGCAGCCAAGATAGCGGGGGGGCCGCCCGCACAGATACGCAGTATTTT; CDR3 protein: CASSQDSGGAARTDTQYF
D gene: -; V gene: TRBV6-6; J gene: TRBJ1-2; CDR3 length: 16; clone size: -; CDR3 DNA: TGTGCCAGCAGTTACTCGAAGGGTGGGGGCATCTATGGCTACACCTTC; CDR3 protein: CASSYSKGGGIYGYTF
D gene: -; V gene: TRBV6-5; J gene: TRBJ1-3; CDR3 length: 15; clone size: -; CDR3 DNA: TGTGCCAGCAGTTACCCGAGGGGGTCCGGAAACACCATATATTTT; CDR3 protein: CASSYPRGSGNTIYF
D gene: -; V gene: TRBV2; J gene: TRBJ1-2; CDR3 length: 11; clone size: few; CDR3 DNA: TGTGCCAGCACCGAACTTGATGGCTACACCTTC; CDR3 protein: CASTELDGYTF
D gene: -; V gene: TRBV19; J gene: TRBJ1-2; CDR3 length: 13; clone size: -; CDR3 DNA: TGTGCCAGTAGTAAGCCTAACAACTATGGCTACACCTTC; CDR3 protein: CASSKPNNYGYTF
D gene: TRBD1; V gene: TRBV29-1; J gene: TRBJ1-1; CDR3 length: 13; clone size: -; CDR3 DNA: TGCAGCGTAAGGACAGGGTTCGGCACTGAAGCTTTCTTT; CDR3 protein: CSVRTGFGTEAFF
D gene: TRBD1; V gene: TRBV7-8; J gene: TRBJ1-4; CDR3 length: 14; clone size: -; CDR3 DNA: TGTGCCAGCAGCCCCCAGGGGGTGAAAGAAAAACTGTTTTTT; CDR3 protein: CASSPQGVKEKLFF
D gene: -; V gene: TRBV9; J gene: TRBJ2-7; CDR3 length: 14; clone size: -; CDR3 DNA: TGTGCCAGCAGCGTAGCTCCGGGGACCTACGAGCAGTACTTC; CDR3 protein: CASSVAPGTYEQYF
D gene: -; V gene: TRBV9; J gene: TRBJ2-2; CDR3 length: 14; clone size: -; CDR3 DNA: TGTGCCAGCAGCGTAGTTCCAGACACCGGGGAGCTGTTTTTT; CDR3 protein: CASSVVPDTGELFF
D gene: TRBD1; V gene: TRBV28; J gene: TRBJ2-6; CDR3 length: 19; clone size: -; CDR3 DNA: TGTGCCAGCAGTTTACATACAGGGGGTGGCTACTCTGGGGCCAACGTCCTGACTTTC; CDR3 protein: CASSLHTGGGYSGANVLTF
D gene: TRBD2; V gene: TRBV7-9; J gene: TRBJ2-1; CDR3 length: 16; clone size: -; CDR3 DNA: TGTGCCAGCAGCATTACTAGCGGGAGTATTTTAAATGAGCAGTTCTTC; CDR3 protein: CASSITSGSILNEQFF
D gene: TRBD2; V gene: TRBV11-2; J gene: TRBJ2-1; CDR3 length: 16; clone size: -; CDR3 DNA: TGTGCCAGCAGCTTTAAACCCGGACTAGCGGGAAATGAGCAGTTCTTC; CDR3 protein: CASSFKPGLAGNEQFF
D gene: TRBD2; V gene: TRBV7-9; J gene: TRBJ2-5; CDR3 length: 16; clone size: once; CDR3 DNA: TGTGCCAGCAGTTCGACTAGCGGGGGGTACCAAGAGACCCAGTACTTC; CDR3 protein: CASSSTSGGYQETQYF
D gene: -; V gene: TRBV9; J gene: TRBJ2-1; CDR3 length: 15; clone size: -; CDR3 DNA: TGTGCCAGCAGCGTGGGTGCGACTGTACTCAATGAGCAGTTCTTC; CDR3 protein: CASSVGATVLNEQFF
D gene: -; V gene: TRBV3-1/TRBV3-2; J gene: TRBJ1-2; CDR3 length: 13; clone size: -; CDR3 DNA: TGTGCCAGCACCACAGGGTTGGGGTATGGCTACACCTTC; CDR3 protein: CASTTGLGYGYTF
D gene: -; V gene: TRBV28; J gene: TRBJ1-1; CDR3 length: 14; clone size: -; CDR3 DNA: TGTGCCAGCAGTTTTGGCACCCCGAACACTGAAGCTTTCTTT; CDR3 protein: CASSFGTPNTEAFF
D gene: TRBD2; V gene: TRBV28; J gene: TRBJ2-1; CDR3 length: 21; clone size: -; CDR3 DNA: TGTGCCAGCAGTTCCGGAAAAGCTAGCGGGAGGGCCTCCGTCTCCTACAATGAGCAGTTCTTC; CDR3 protein: CASSSGKASGRASVSYNEQFF
D gene: TRBD1; V gene: TRBV7-7; J gene: TRBJ1-4; CDR3 length: 15; clone size: -; CDR3 DNA: TGTGCTAGCAGCAGGGGGACAGGGGAGAACGAAAAACTGTTTTTT; CDR3 protein: CASSRGTGENEKLFF
D gene: TRBD1; V gene: TRBV29-1; J gene: TRBJ1-3; CDR3 length: 14; clone size: -; CDR3 DNA: TGCAGCGTTGAACGACCGGGACAGCGAAACACCATATATTTT; CDR3 protein: CSVERPGQRNTIYF
D gene: -; V gene: TRBV3-1/TRBV3-2; J gene: TRBJ1-2; CDR3 length: 15; clone size: -; CDR3 DNA: TGTGCCAGCAGCCAAGGAACCCCCGGAGGCTATGGCTACACCTTC; CDR3 protein: CASSQGTPGGYGYTF
D gene: -; V gene: TRBV7-2; J gene: TRBJ1-2; CDR3 length: 16; clone size: once; CDR3 DNA: TGTGCCAGCAGCTTACGGCAGGCCCGGGGGTACTATGGCTACACCTTC; CDR3 protein: CASSLRQARGYYGYTF
D gene: TRBD1; V gene: TRBV6-2/TRBV6-3; J gene: TRBJ1-5; CDR3 length: 19; clone size: -; CDR3 DNA: TGTGCCAGCAGTTACTCATGGGACAGGGGGCCCAGGGGCAATCAGCCCCAGCATTTT; CDR3 protein: CASSYSWDRGPRGNQPQHF
D gene: TRBD1; V gene: TRBV28; J gene: TRBJ1-2; CDR3 length: 12; clone size: -; CDR3 DNA: TGTGCCAGCAGTCTCGGGACAGGCGGCTACACCTTC; CDR3 protein: CASSLGTGGYTF
D gene: -; V gene: TRBV19; J gene: TRBJ1-6; CDR3 length: 15; clone size: -; CDR3 DNA: TGTGCCAGTACCCAAGGGAGCTCCTATAATTCACCCCTCCACTTT; CDR3 protein: CASTQGSSYNSPLHF
D gene: -; V gene: TRBV28; J gene: TRBJ1-4; CDR3 length: 12; clone size: -; CDR3 DNA: TGTGCCAGCAGTGACCCCGGGAGAAAACTGTTTTTT; CDR3 protein: CASSDPGRKLFF
D gene: -; V gene: TRBV3-1/TRBV3-2; J gene: TRBJ1-2; CDR3 length: 16; clone size: -; CDR3 DNA: TGTGCCAGCAGCGGAGACCTACAGGGAGCAAACTATGGCTACACCTTC; CDR3 protein: CASSGDLQGANYGYTF
D gene: TRBD2; V gene: TRBV6-6; J gene: TRBJ2-1; CDR3 length: 15; clone size: -; CDR3 DNA: TGTGCCAGCAGTTACGATAGCGGGGCATACAATGAGCAGTTCTTC; CDR3 protein: CASSYDSGAYNEQFF
D gene: -; V gene: TRBV19; J gene: TRBJ2-7; CDR3 length: 13; clone size: -; CDR3 DNA: TGTGCCAGTAGTTTAGGGCCGTCCTACGAGCAGTACTTC; CDR3 protein: CASSLGPSYEQYF
D gene: -; V gene: TRBV21-1; J gene: TRBJ2-6; CDR3 length: 18; clone size: -; CDR3 DNA: TGTGCCAGCAGCTACCGGGACAGGGGGCTCTCGGGGGCCAACGTCCTGACTTTC; CDR3 protein: CASSYRDRGLSGANVLTF
D gene: TRBD1; V gene: TRBV28; J gene: TRBJ1-5; CDR3 length: 12; clone size: -; CDR3 DNA: TGTGCCAGCATCTCAGGGGGTCAGCCCCAGCATTTT; CDR3 protein: CASISGGQPQHF
D gene: TRBD1; V gene: TRBV6-5; J gene: TRBJ1-4; CDR3 length: 13; clone size: -; CDR3 DNA: TGTGCCATCCTGGACAGGGATAAAGAAAAACTGTTTTTT; CDR3 protein: CAILDRDKEKLFF
D gene: -; V gene: TRBV7-2; J gene: TRBJ2-5; CDR3 length: 17; clone size: -; CDR3 DNA: TGTGCCAGCAGCTTAGCGCTCGGACTAAAGTACCAAGAGACCCAGTACTTC; CDR3 protein: CASSLALGLKYQETQYF
D gene: TRBD2; V gene: TRBV4-1; J gene: TRBJ2-1; CDR3 length: 17; clone size: once; CDR3 DNA: TGCGCCAGCAGCCCCGAATACCGACTAGCCAATTTTTATGAGCAGTTCTTC; CDR3 protein: CASSPEYRLANFYEQFF
D gene: TRBD2; V gene: TRBV19; J gene: TRBJ2-7; CDR3 length: 17; clone size: -; CDR3 DNA: TGTGCCAGTAGTGAATTGGGACTAGCGGGAAGCTCCTACGAGCAGTACTTC; CDR3 protein: CASSELGLAGSSYEQYF
D gene: TRBD1; V gene: TRBV5-1; J gene: TRBJ2-2; CDR3 length: 16; clone size: -; CDR3 DNA: TGCGCCAGCAGCTTGGGAGGGACAGGGGTCGCCGGGGAGCTGTTTTTT; CDR3 protein: CASSLGGTGVAGELFF
D gene: -; V gene: TRBV6-5; J gene: TRBJ2-1; CDR3 length: 16; clone size: -; CDR3 DNA: TGTGCCAGCAGTTACTCGATAGGGGTAACCTACAATGAGCAGTTCTTC; CDR3 protein: CASSYSIGVTYNEQFF
D gene: -; V gene: TRBV5-6; J gene: TRBJ2-1; CDR3 length: 14; clone size: -; CDR3 DNA: TGTGCCAGCAGCCTACCCGGGTCGTTTGATGAGCAGTTCTTC; CDR3 protein: CASSLPGSFDEQFF
D gene: TRBD1; V gene: TRBV7-2; J gene: TRBJ2-1; CDR3 length: 15; clone size: -; CDR3 DNA: TGTGCCAGCAGCCCTACCAGGGACAGTTACAATGAGCAGTTCTTC; CDR3 protein: CASSPTRDSYNEQFF